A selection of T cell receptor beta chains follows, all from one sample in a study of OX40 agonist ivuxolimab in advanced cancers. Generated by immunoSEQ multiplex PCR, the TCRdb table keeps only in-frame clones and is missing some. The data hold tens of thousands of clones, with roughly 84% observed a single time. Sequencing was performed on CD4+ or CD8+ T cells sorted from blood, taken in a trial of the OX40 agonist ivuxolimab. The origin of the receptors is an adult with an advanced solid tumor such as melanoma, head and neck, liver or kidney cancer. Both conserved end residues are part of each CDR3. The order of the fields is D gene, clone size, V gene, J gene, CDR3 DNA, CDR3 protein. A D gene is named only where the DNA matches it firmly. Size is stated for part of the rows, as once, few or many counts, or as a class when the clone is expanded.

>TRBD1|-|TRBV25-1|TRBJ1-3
TGTGCCAGCAGTGCCCCCGGGACAGGGGGAAACACCATATATTTT
CASSAPGTGGNTIYF
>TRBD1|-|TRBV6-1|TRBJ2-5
TGTGCCAGCAGTGCTGTGAAGGGACAGACTCAAGAGACCCAGTACTTC
CASSAVKGQTQETQYF
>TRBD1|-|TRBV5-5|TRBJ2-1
TGTGCCAGCAGCTTGGTTACAGGGGGCTCCAATGAGCAGTTCTTC
CASSLVTGGSNEQFF
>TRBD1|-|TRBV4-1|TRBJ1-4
TGCGCCAGCAGCCAAGAGGGGAGGGGGCCTAATGAAAAACTGTTTTTT
CASSQEGRGPNEKLFF
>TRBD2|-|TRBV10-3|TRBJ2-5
TGTGCCATCGGGTTAGCGGGAGGTTCAGAGACCCAGTACTTC
CAIGLAGGSETQYF
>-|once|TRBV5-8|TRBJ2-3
TGTGCCAGCAGCTTGGAGGGCTTTGGAGCAGATACGCAGTATTTT
CASSLEGFGADTQYF
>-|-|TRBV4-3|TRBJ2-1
TGCGCCAGCAGCCAAGCAACTAGCTCCTACAATGAGCAGTTCTTC
CASSQATSSYNEQFF
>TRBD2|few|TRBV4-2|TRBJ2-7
TGTGCCAGCAGCCAAGACACAGCGGGAGCTTCTTACGAGCAGTACTTC
CASSQDTAGASYEQYF
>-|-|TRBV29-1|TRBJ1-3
TGCAGCGTTAATACAGTCTCCCCCTCTGGAAACACCATATATTTT
CSVNTVSPSGNTIYF
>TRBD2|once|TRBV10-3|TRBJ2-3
TGTGCCATCAGTGAGTCTAAGCGGGGGAGCACAGATACGCAGTATTTT
CAISESKRGSTDTQYF
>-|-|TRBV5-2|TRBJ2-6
TGTGCCAGCAGTACACAAAGTCGGGCCAACGTCCTGACTTTC
CASSTQSRANVLTF
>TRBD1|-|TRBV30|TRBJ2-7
TGTGCCTGGAGTGTAAGGGACAGGGGGTTCAGCGAGCAGTACTTC
CAWSVRDRGFSEQYF
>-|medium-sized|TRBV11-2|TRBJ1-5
TGTGCCAGCAGCTTGGAAGGAGACAATCAGCCCCAGCATTTT
CASSLEGDNQPQHF
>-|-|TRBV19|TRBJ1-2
TGTGCCAGTAACCGCCGGGGGCCTGACTATGGCTACACCTTC
CASNRRGPDYGYTF
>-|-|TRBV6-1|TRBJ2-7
TGTGCCAGCAAGGTAGGGGGTTTCTACGAGCAGTACTTC
CASKVGGFYEQYF
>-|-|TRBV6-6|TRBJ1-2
TGTGCCAGCAGTTCCCGGCGGGACGACTTATTAACCTACACCTTC
CASSSRRDDLLTYTF
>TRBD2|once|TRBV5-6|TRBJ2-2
TGTGCCAGCAGCTTGACGACTAGCGGGAGGAACACCGGGGAGCTGTTTTTT
CASSLTTSGRNTGELFF
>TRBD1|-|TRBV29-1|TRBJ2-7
TGCAGCGTCCGGACAGGCCTCTCCTACGAGCAGTACTTC
CSVRTGLSYEQYF
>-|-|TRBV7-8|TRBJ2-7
TGTGCCAGCAGCTTCTACACCTACGAGCAGTACTTC
CASSFYTYEQYF
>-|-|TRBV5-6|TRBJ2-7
TGTGCCAGCAGCAATGGAAGAGGATACGAGCAGTACTTC
CASSNGRGYEQYF
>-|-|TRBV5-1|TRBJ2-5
TGCGCCAGCAGCTTGGGCGGAGTTCAAGAGACCCAGTACTTC
CASSLGGVQETQYF
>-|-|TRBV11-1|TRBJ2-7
TGTGCCAGCAGCTCGGACTACTCCTACGAGCAGTACTTC
CASSSDYSYEQYF
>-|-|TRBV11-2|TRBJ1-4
TGTGCCAGCAGCTTAGAAGGCACAGGTGGTGAAAAACTGTTTTTT
CASSLEGTGGEKLFF
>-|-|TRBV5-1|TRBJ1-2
TGCGCCAGCAGCTTGGATGGGGAGGGTGGCTACACCTTC
CASSLDGEGGYTF
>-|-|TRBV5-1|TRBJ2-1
TGCGCCAGCAGCTTGGGGCAGCGCAATGAGCAGTTCTTC
CASSLGQRNEQFF
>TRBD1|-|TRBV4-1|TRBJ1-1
TGCGCCAGCAGCCAACTACACAGGGGATGGACTGAAGCTTTCTTT
CASSQLHRGWTEAFF
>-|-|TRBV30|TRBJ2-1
TGTGCCTGGAGCCCCCTCAATGAGCAGTTCTTC
CAWSPLNEQFF
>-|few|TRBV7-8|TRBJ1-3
TGTGCCAGCAGCGGACAACAGGGAAACACCATATATTTT
CASSGQQGNTIYF
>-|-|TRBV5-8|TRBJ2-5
TGTGCCAGCAGCTTGTGGAGTAAAGAGACCCAGTACTTC
CASSLWSKETQYF
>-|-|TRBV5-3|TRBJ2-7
TGTGCCAGCAGCTTGGTAGCCTCCGCATACTTC
CASSLVASAYF
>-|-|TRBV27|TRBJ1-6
TGTGCCAGCAGTTCGCAGGCACTCGAGGGCAATTCACCCCTCCACTTT
CASSSQALEGNSPLHF
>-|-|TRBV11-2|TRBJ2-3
TGTGCCAGCAGCACCGGACCTCCAGATACGCAGTATTTT
CASSTGPPDTQYF
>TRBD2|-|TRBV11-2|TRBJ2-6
TGTGCCAGCAGCCCCAACCTCGGGGGGTCTGGGGCCAACGTCCTGACTTTC
CASSPNLGGSGANVLTF